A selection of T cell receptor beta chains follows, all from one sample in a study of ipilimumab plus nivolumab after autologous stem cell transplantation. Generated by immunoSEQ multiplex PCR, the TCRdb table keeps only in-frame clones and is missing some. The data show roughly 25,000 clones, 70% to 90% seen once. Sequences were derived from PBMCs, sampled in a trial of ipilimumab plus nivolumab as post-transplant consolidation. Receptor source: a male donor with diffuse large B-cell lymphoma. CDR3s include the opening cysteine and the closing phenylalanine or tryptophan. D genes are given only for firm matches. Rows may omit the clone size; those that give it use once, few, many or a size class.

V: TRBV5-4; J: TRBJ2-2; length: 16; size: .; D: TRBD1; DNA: TGTGCCAGCAGCAAGCCCCGGGACAGGGACACCGGGGAGCTGTTTTTT; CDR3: CASSKPRDRDTGELFF
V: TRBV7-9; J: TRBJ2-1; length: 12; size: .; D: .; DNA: TGTGCCAGCAGCTGGACAGACGACGGGCAGTTCTTC; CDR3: CASSWTDDGQFF
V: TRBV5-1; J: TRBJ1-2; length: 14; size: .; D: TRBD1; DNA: TGCGCCAGCAGCACAGGGACAGGGGACTATGGCTACACCTTC; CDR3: CASSTGTGDYGYTF
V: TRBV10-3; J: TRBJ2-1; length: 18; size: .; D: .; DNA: TGTGCCATCAGTGAGTCGGACTCAGGCGGGGTCGCCTACAATGAGCAGTTCTTC; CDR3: CAISESDSGGVAYNEQFF
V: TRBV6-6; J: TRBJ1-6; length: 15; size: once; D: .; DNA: TGTGCCAGCAGTTACGGTGGGGGGTCGGATTCACCCCTCCACTTT; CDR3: CASSYGGGSDSPLHF
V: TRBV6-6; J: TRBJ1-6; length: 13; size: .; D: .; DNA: TGTGCCAGCATCTCATCAGGCGATTCACCCCTCCACTTT; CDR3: CASISSGDSPLHF
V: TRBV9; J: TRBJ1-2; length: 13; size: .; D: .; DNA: TGTGCCAGCAGCGTTGGTCTGGGCTATGGCTACACCTTC; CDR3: CASSVGLGYGYTF
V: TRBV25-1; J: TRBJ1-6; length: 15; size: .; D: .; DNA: TGTGCCAGCTTCGGACAGAGCTCCTATAATTCACCCCTCCACTTT; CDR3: CASFGQSSYNSPLHF
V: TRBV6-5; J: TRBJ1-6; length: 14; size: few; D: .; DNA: TGTGCCAGCAGCCCACAGGATTACCATTCACCCCTCCACTTT; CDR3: CASSPQDYHSPLHF
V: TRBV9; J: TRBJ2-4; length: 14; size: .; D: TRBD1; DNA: TGTGCCAGCAGCGATGGACAGGGGAAGAGCATTCAGTACTTC; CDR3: CASSDGQGKSIQYF
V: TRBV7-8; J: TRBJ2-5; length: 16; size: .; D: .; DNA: TGTGCCAGCAGCTTAGTCCCCCCCTCTCAGGCAGAGACCCAGTACTTC; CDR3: CASSLVPPSQAETQYF
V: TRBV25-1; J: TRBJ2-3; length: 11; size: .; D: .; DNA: TGTGCCAGCAGTGATGCAGATACGCAGTATTTT; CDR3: CASSDADTQYF
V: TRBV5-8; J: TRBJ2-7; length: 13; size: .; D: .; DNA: TGTGCCAGCAGCTTGGGCGGGCCTTACGAGCAGTACTTC; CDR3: CASSLGGPYEQYF
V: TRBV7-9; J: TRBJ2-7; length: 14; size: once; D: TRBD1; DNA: TGTGCCAGCAGCCGAGGGGACAGGGTTTACGAGCAGTACTTC; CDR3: CASSRGDRVYEQYF
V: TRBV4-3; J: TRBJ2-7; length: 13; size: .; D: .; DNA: TGCGCCAGCAGCCATTTACAGGGTTACGAGCAGTACTTC; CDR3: CASSHLQGYEQYF
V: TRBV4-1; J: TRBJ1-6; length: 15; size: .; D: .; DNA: TGCGCCAGCAGCCAAGGGGGGTTCGGGAATTCACCCCTCCACTTT; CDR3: CASSQGGFGNSPLHF
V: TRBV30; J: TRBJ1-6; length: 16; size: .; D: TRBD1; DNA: TGTGCCTGGAGTGTACGGGTCTCAACAGGGGGACCACCCCTCCACTTT; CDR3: CAWSVRVSTGGPPLHF
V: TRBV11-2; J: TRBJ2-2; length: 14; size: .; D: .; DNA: TGTGCCAGCAGCTTTAACAGGGTAACCGGGGAGCTGTTTTTT; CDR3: CASSFNRVTGELFF
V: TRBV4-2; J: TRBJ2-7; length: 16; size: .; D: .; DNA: TGTGCCAGCAGCTTGAGTAGCGGCACCCATGAGGGGGAGCAGTACTTC; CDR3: CASSLSSGTHEGEQYF
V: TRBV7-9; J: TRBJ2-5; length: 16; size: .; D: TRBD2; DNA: TGTGCCAGCAGCTTAGCATCGGCTAGCGGGGAAGAGACCCAGTACTTC; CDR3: CASSLASASGEETQYF